Listed here are 10 T cell receptor beta chains from one sample, sequenced in a study of T cell responses to AZD1222 COVID-19 vaccine. Sequencing used immunoSEQ multiplex PCR; TCRdb keeps in-frame clones, though not all of them. The table includes approximately 150,000 clones, over 75% detected once. Source: peripheral blood, taken on day 0 of AZD1222 vaccination. These receptors were obtained from an adult in good health.

CDR3 protein: CASTRLGQGPLSYEQYF. The CDR3 DNA sequence: TGTGCCAGTACTCGTTTGGGACAGGGGCCCCTCTCCTACGAGCAGTACTTC. V usage is TRBV19 and J usage is TRBJ2-7, with 10 bases that match TRBD1. CDR1 LNHDA and CDR2 SQIVND come from the germline V gene (reference sequence). This CDR3 is 17 amino acids long. J gave up 0 bases and V 7 bases, and 12 bases lay outside the gene matches.

As DNA, the CDR3 is TGTGCCAGTAGTATGGTCCCTGGGGAGGACACTGAAGCTTTCTTT. Its protein is CASSMVPGEDTEAFF. V is TRBV19 and J is TRBJ1-1; D ambiguous. The CDR3 extends over 15 amino acids. Germline values: CDR1 LNHDA, CDR2 SQIVND (reference sequence). Trimming took 3 bases from V and 3 from J, leaving 14 bases between them.

V usage is TRBV30 and J usage is TRBJ2-1; no reliable D call. CDR3 length: 12 amino acids. Trimming shortened V by 0 bases and J by 4 bases, and 4 bases separated the two germline ends. Per the germline V gene, CDR1 is GTSNPN and CDR2 is SVGIG (reference sequence). The CDR3 is CAWSVRYNEQFF. CDR3 sequence (DNA): TGTGCCTGGAGTGTACGGTACAATGAGCAGTTCTTC.

The chain joins TRBV24-1 to TRBJ1-1; D might be TRBD1 (6 bases). The length of the CDR3 is 17 residues. Trimming removed 4 bases from V and 3 bases from J, with 20 bases in between. The germline CDR1 and CDR2 sequences are KGHDR and SFDVKD. This chain's CDR3 is CATSEPQGGIRDTEAFF. The CDR3 nucleotides are TGTGCCACCAGTGAACCACAGGGAGGGATCAGGGACACTGAAGCTTTCTTT.

This rearrangement joins TRBV7-9 to TRBJ1-4; 8 bases agree with TRBD1. V shed 5 bases, J shed 5 bases, and the junction held 7 bases outside the gene matches. Germline CDR1 and CDR2: SEHNR and FQNEAQ (reference sequence). The CDR3 runs 15 residues. The CDR3 DNA follows: TGTGCCAGCAGCCCTTCCGGGACAGGCAATGAAAAACTGTTTTTT. Translated, it gives CASSPSGTGNEKLFF.

The chain employs TRBV10-2 and TRBJ2-5, with D possibly TRBD1 on 6 matching bases. The germline gives CDR1 WSHSY, CDR2 SAAADI. The ends were cut back, 2 bases at V and 4 bases at J, with 11 bases in the middle. The CDR3 sequence is 14 residues long. The CDR3, as DNA: TGCGCCAGCAGTGAGCGAGGGGGTCGAGAGACCCAGTACTTC. Translation gives CASSERGGRETQYF.

The chain links TRBV7-3 to TRBJ1-1; weak D call: TRBD1 (5 bases). The CDR3 consists of 13 residues. Per germline, CDR1 SGHTA and CDR2 FQGTGA. Trimming removed 5 bases at V and 0 bases at J, with 7 bases between. The CDR3, as DNA: TGTGCCAGCAGCCCAGGGATGAACACTGAAGCTTTCTTT. Protein product: CASSPGMNTEAFF.

The chain uses TRBV19 and TRBJ1-5, with D unclear. The CDR3 length is 16 residues. Germline values: CDR1 LNHDA, CDR2 SQIVND (reference sequence). Trimming pared 4 bases from V and 2 bases from J, leaving 15 bases between. CDR3 protein: CASSTIGGLGNQPQHF. The CDR3 DNA follows: TGTGCCAGTAGTACAATTGGAGGGCTAGGCAATCAGCCCCAGCATTTT.

The chain carries TRBV29-1 and TRBJ1-4; the match to TRBD1 covers 8 bases. V was clipped by 2 bases and J by 3 bases; unmatched bases: 8. The CDR3 is 16 residues long. Germline CDR1 SQVTM, CDR2 ANQGSEA. The CDR3 nucleotides read TGCAGCGTTGAATCTGGACAGGGTCAATCTAATGAAAAACTGTTTTTT. Protein sequence: CSVESGQGQSNEKLFF.

As for this clone: An end of the junction differs from the germline gene, which may be a read error. The J gene is TRBJ1-1, the V gene TRBV4-3; D possibly corresponds to TRBD1 (6 bases). Per germline, CDR1 LGHNA and CDR2 YSLEER. This CDR3 spans 18 amino acids. CDR3 sequence: CASSQARRGGPGHTQAFF. In DNA, the CDR3 is TGCGCCAGCAGCCAAGCCCGAAGGGGGGGTCCGGGACACACTCAAGCTTTCTTT.